This T cell receptor (beta chain) was identified during a study of OX40 agonist ivuxolimab in advanced cancers. Produced via immunoSEQ multiplex PCR; TCRdb's table is partial and in-frame only. The sample lists roughly 80,000 clones; 65% to 85% were seen once. Findings of the study overall: Clonal expansion was seen in CD4+ and CD8+ blood T cells by week 6 at 0.1 to 3.0 mg/kg.

This clone was recorded once. The antigen is not known. Trimming took 1 base from V and 5 from J, leaving 8 bases between them. Germline lookup yields CDR1 SGHTA and CDR2 FQGNSA. CDR3 length: 13 residues. This chain links TRBV7-2 with TRBJ2-5; D gene unclear. The receptor's source is an adult with an advanced solid tumor such as melanoma, head and neck, liver or kidney cancer. Sequenced here: CD4+ or CD8+ T cells sorted from blood, sampled in a trial of the OX40 agonist ivuxolimab. The CDR3 DNA sequence: TGTGCCAGCAGCTTAGTTACGGTTGAGACCCAGTACTTC. Translation gives CASSLVTVETQYF.